These T cell receptor beta chains were read from a single sample in a study of vaccination effects on CD4 cells after COVID-19. Here immunoSEQ multiplex PCR was the method, and the copy in TCRdb shows in-frame clones only, minus some. The sample lists roughly 16,000 clones, about 70% occurring once. No antigen has been assigned to these receptors. The specimen was CD4+ T cells from PBMCs cultured with HCoV-NL63 spike peptides, collected after COVID-19 vaccination. Source of these receptors: a human donor who received a COVID-19 vaccine. Each CDR3 is given with its conserved first and last residue. D genes are given only for firm matches. The size of a clone is reported for some rows only, either as once, few or many, or as a class for expanded clones.

d_call	v_call	clone_size	j_call	cdr3_nt	cdr3_aa
.	TRBV19	.	TRBJ1-2	TGTGCCAGTAGTATTCTTTCGCGTTATGGCTACACCTTC	CASSILSRYGYTF
.	TRBV4-1	.	TRBJ2-1	TGCGCCAGCAGCCAAGGTCGTATTTCCATCTCCAATGAGCAGTTCTTC	CASSQGRISISNEQFF
TRBD2	TRBV11-2	.	TRBJ2-7	TGTGCCAGCAGCCCGGGGGGTAGCGGGAGGGCCGAGCAGTACTTC	CASSPGGSGRAEQYF
.	TRBV7-2	.	TRBJ2-5	TGTGCCAGCAGCGGAGGCCGGGCGGAGACCCAGTACTTC	CASSGGRAETQYF
TRBD1	TRBV30	.	TRBJ2-7	TGTGCCTGGAGTCCAGGGGGAAAATCCTACGAGCAGTACTTC	CAWSPGGKSYEQYF
.	TRBV10-3	.	TRBJ2-1	TGTGCCATCAGTGAGGCGTTGAGCTCCTACAATGAGCAGTTCTTC	CAISEALSSYNEQFF
.	TRBV28	few	TRBJ1-4	TGTGCCAGCAGCCCAGGGGCCATTCAAAAACTGTTTTTT	CASSPGAIQKLFF
.	TRBV30	few	TRBJ2-7	TGTGCCTGGAGTGTAGGACACTCCTACGAGCAGTACTTC	CAWSVGHSYEQYF
TRBD1	TRBV11-1	.	TRBJ2-7	TGTGCCAGCAGCGCCATAGGGACAGACTACGAGCAGTACTTC	CASSAIGTDYEQYF
.	TRBV5-5	.	TRBJ1-2	TGTGCCAGCAGCAACAGGGTTAACTATGGCTACACCTTC	CASSNRVNYGYTF
.	TRBV28	.	TRBJ1-2	TGTGCCAGCAACCCAATTGGGTATGGCTACACCTTC	CASNPIGYGYTF
.	TRBV5-4	once	TRBJ1-1	TGTGCCAGCAGCTTGGACACTGAAGCTTTCTTT	CASSLDTEAFF
.	TRBV15	.	TRBJ1-5	TGTGCCACCAGGGGATGGGGCAATCAGCCCCAGCATTTT	CATRGWGNQPQHF
.	TRBV30	.	TRBJ1-2	TGTGCCTGGAATCGTCCAGGGTTCCTGAACTATGGCTACACCTTC	CAWNRPGFLNYGYTF
.	TRBV4-3	few	TRBJ1-1	TGCGCCAGCAGCCAAGATTTATGGCGGACGTTCGGCACTGAAGCTTTCTTT	CASSQDLWRTFGTEAFF
TRBD1	TRBV5-1	.	TRBJ1-2	TGCGCCAGCAGCCACGACAGGGGGCAATATGGCTACACCTTC	CASSHDRGQYGYTF